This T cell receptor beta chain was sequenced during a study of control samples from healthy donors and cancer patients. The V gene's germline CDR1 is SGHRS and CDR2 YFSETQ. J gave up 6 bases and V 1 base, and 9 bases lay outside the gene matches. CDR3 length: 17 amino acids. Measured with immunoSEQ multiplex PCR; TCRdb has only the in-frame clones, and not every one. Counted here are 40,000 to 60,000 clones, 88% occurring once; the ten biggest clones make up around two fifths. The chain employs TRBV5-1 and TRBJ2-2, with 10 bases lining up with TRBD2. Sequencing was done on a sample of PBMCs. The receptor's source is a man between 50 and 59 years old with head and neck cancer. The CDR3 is CASSLSLAGVQAGELFF. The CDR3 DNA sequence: TGCGCCAGCAGCTTGAGTCTAGCGGGGGTACAGGCCGGGGAGCTGTTTTTT.